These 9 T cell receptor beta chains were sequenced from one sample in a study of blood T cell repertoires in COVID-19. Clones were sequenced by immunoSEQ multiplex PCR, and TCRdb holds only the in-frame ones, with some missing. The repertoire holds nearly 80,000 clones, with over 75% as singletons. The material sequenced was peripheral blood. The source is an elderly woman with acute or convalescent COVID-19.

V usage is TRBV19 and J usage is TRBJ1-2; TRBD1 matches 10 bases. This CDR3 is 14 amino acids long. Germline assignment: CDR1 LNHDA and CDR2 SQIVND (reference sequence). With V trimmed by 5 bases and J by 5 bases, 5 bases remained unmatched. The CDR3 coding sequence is TGTGCCAGTAGTGTCGACAGGGGGCCGTATGGCTACACCTTC. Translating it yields CASSVDRGPYGYTF. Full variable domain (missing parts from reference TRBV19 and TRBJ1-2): DGGITQSPKYLFRKEGQNVTLSCEQNLNHDAMYWYRQDPGQGLRLIYYSQIVNDFQKGDIAEGYSVSREKKESFPLTVTSAQKNPTAFYLCASSVDRGPYGYTFGSGTRLTVV.

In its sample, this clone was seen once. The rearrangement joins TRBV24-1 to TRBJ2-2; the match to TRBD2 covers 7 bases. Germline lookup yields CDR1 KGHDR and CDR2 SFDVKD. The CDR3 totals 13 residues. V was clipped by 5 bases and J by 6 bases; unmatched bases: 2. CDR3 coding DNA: TGTGCCACCAGTGTTGCGGGGGCCGGGGAGCTGTTTTTT. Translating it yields CATSVAGAGELFF.

CDR3 amino acids: CSVEDLYGLKVYGYTF. DNA of the CDR3: TGCAGCGTTGAAGATCTTTATGGACTGAAAGTCTATGGCTACACCTTC. V and J are TRBV29-1 and TRBJ1-2; D unclear. V was trimmed by 0 bases and J by 4 bases, leaving 18 bases between them. The CDR3 extends over 16 amino acids. Germline V gene lookup returns CDR1 SQVTM and CDR2 ANQGSEA.

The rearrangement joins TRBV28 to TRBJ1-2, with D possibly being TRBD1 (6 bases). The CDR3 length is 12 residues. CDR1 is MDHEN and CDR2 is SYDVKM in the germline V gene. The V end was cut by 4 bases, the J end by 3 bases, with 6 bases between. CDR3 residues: CASSWTDYGYTF. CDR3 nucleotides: TGTGCCAGCAGTTGGACAGACTATGGCTACACCTTC.

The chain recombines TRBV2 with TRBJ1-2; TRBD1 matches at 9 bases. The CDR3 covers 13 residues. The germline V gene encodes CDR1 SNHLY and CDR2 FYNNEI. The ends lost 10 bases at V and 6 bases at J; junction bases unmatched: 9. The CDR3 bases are TGTGCCACCGAGGTTGACAGGGGGGATGGCTACACCTTC. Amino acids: CATEVDRGDGYTF.

For the CDR3, the DNA is TGTGCCAGCAGTGAAGGGCGGGGGGGCTCCTACAATGAGCAGTTCTTC. Amino acids: CASSEGRGGSYNEQFF. V and J are TRBV2 and TRBJ2-1, with 9 nucleotides matching TRBD2. V shed 1 base, J shed 0 bases, and the junction held 1 base outside the gene matches. The CDR3 runs to 16 residues. Germline-derived CDR1 and CDR2 are SNHLY and FYNNEI.

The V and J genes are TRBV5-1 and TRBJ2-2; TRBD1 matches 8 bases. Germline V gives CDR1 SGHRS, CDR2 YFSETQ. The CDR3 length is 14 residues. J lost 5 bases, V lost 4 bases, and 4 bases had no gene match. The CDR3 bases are TGCGCCAGCAGCCCCGGACAGGGTACCGGGGAGCTGTTTTTT. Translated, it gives CASSPGQGTGELFF.

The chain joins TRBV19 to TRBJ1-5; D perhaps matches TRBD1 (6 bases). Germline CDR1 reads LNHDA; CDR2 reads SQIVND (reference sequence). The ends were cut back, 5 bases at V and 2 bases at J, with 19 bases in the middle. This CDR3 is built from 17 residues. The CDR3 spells CASSPSMGALGNQPQHF. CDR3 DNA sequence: TGTGCCAGTAGTCCAAGTATGGGGGCCTTGGGCAATCAGCCCCAGCATTTT.

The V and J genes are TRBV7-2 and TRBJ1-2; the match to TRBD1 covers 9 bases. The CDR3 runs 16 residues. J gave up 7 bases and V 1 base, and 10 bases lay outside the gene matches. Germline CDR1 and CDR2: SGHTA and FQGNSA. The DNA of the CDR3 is TGTGCCAGCAGCTTAGGTATAGGGACAGGGTCAGTTGGCTACACCTTC. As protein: CASSLGIGTGSVGYTF.